This TCR beta chain stems from a study of metastatic and nonmetastatic thyroid tumors. Study at large: From malignant and benign thyroid patients, repertoires in blood and in tumor or nodule tissue were compared.

Using MiXCR, TCRdb reanalyzed the PCR reads. Of roughly 57,000 clones in the sample, more than 20% are singletons; the top ten hold 4% to 5%. With respect to this clone: An end of the junction differs from the germline gene, which may be a read error.

Germline lookup yields CDR1 DFQATT and CDR2 SNEGSKA (reference sequence). The CDR3 spans 15 residues. Patients underwent thyroid surgery, and none had received any treatment before it. The sequenced material came from blood. V and J are TRBV20-1 and TRBJ1-1; TRBD1 might be the D (5 bases). This clonotype was obtained from a female donor with papillary thyroid cancer or a benign thyroid nodule (not recorded which). Some clones in this sample may be carry-over from other donors' samples. The CDR3 DNA sequence: TGCATTGCTAGAGCCTTCGGGGGAAGGAACACTGAAGCCTTCTTT. Amino acids: CIARAFGGRNTEAFF.